Sequencing of this T cell receptor (beta chain) was carried out in a study of control samples from healthy donors and cancer patients. Germline values: CDR1 LNHDA, CDR2 SQIVND (reference sequence). The CDR3 loop spans 13 amino acids. Trimming took 2 bases from V and 8 from J, leaving 12 bases between them. Produced via immunoSEQ multiplex PCR; TCRdb's table is partial and in-frame only. This table has some 82,000 clones, around 87% appearing once. The receptor was derived from a man in his fifties or sixties in good health. The material sequenced was blood. The chain recombines TRBV19 with TRBJ1-2, with D possibly being TRBD1 (6 bases). The CDR3 nucleotides read TGTGCCAGTAGTATATCTGGGGGCCGGGGCTACACCTTC. As protein: CASSISGGRGYTF.